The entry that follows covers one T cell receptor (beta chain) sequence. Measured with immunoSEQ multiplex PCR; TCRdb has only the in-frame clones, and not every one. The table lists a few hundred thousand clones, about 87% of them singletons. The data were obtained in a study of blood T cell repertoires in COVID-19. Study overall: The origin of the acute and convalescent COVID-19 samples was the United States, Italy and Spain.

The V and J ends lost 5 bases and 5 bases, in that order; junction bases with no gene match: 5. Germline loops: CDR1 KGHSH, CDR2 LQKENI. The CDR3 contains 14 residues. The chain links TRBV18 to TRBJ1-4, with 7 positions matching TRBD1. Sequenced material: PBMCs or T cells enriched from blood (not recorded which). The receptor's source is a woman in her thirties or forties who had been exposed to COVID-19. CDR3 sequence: CASSDRARNEKLFF. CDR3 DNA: TGTGCCAGCTCAGACAGGGCGCGGAATGAAAAACTGTTTTTT.